These 23 T cell receptor beta chains came from one sample sequenced in a study of T-cell memory formation after mild COVID-19. TCRdb processed the 5' RACE reads anew with MiXCR; each CDR3 protein has one entry. The sample contains about 150,000 distinct CDR3 sequences, around 13% of which appear only once. The sample consisted of PBMCs or a T cell subset sorted from them (not recorded which). Receptors were obtained from a young man who had mild COVID-19 (a few samples of this study predate the infection). Cell type and time point are not known.

The CDR3 region has the DNA TGCGCCAGCAGCCAAGGGTCCTTCGGACCCGCGAGCACCGGGGAGCTGTTTTTT. As protein: CASSQGSFGPASTGELFF. V usage is TRBV4-3 and J usage is TRBJ2-2; D remains unclear. Germline CDR1 LGHNA, CDR2 YSLEER. V was pared by 1 base and J by 4 bases, with 19 bases between. This CDR3 has 18 residues.

This clonotype was counted ten times or more. The J gene is TRBJ2-1, the V gene TRBV18; no definite D call. This CDR3 is built from 13 residues. V lost 3 bases, J lost 7 bases, and 10 bases lay in between. Per germline, CDR1 KGHSH and CDR2 LQKENI. The CDR3 spells CASSPRTENEQFF. The CDR3 coding sequence is TGTGCCAGCTCACCTAGGACGGAAAATGAGCAGTTCTTC.

This clonotype was detected only a few times. The V call is TRBV12-2, the J call TRBJ2-7; no check of the table's D call, TRBD1, against the DNA was made. TRBV12-2 is annotated as a pseudogene. The length of the CDR3 is 16 residues. The CDR3 nucleotides are TGTGCAAGTCGCTTAGTCTTTTGGGGCCTGTCCTACGAGCAGTACGTC. Residues: CASRLVFWGLSYEQYV.

This clonotype has ten or more counts. This chain uses TRBV27 with TRBJ2-3; 10 positions match TRBD2. J gave up 5 bases and V 2 bases, and 4 bases lay outside the gene matches. This CDR3 has 15 amino acids. CDR1 is MNHEY and CDR2 is SMNVEV in the germline V gene (reference sequence). CDR3 sequence reads: CASSLQRGGIDTQYF. CDR3 nucleotide sequence: TGTGCCAGCAGTTTACAGCGGGGGGGGATAGATACGCAGTATTTT.

The chain uses TRBV5-1 and TRBJ2-5; 15 bases are shared with TRBD2. V lost 4 bases and J lost 2; bases outside the gene matches: 3. Germline loops: CDR1 SGHRS, CDR2 YFSETQ. This CDR3 is 16 amino acids long. CDR3 in amino acids: CASSDGLAGGQETQYF. CDR3 sequence (DNA): TGCGCCAGCAGCGACGGACTAGCGGGGGGGCAAGAGACCCAGTACTTC.

This clonotype was seen a handful of times. The V call is TRBV20-1, the J call TRBJ1-5, with D unclear. CDR3 length: 12 residues. Trimming left V 6 bases short and J 3 bases short, with 9 bases between. Germline V lookup: CDR1 DFQATT, CDR2 SNEGSKA (reference sequence). In DNA form, the CDR3 reads TGCAGTGCAAGGAGGGTCAATCAGCCCCAGCATTTT. It encodes CSARRVNQPQHF.

This clonotype was counted a few times. This rearrangement joins TRBV20-1 to TRBJ1-1; 7 bases match TRBD1. The length of the CDR3 is 13 residues. Trimming took 3 bases from V and 4 from J; bases not matched to a gene: 5. The germline CDR1 and CDR2 sequences are DFQATT and SNEGSKA (reference sequence). The CDR3 region is CSARTGIGTEAFF. The CDR3 bases are TGCAGTGCTAGGACAGGGATAGGCACTGAAGCTTTCTTT.

This chain links TRBV7-9 with TRBJ2-5, with 13 bases aligning to TRBD2. The CDR3 is 18 amino acids. V gave up 4 bases and J gave up 2 bases; unmatched junction bases: 10. The germline CDR1 and CDR2 sequences are SEHNR and FQNEAQ (reference sequence). The CDR3, as DNA: TGTGCCAGCAGCTGGGGGACTAGCGGGAACTACCGTCAAGAGACCCAGTACTTC. Its translation is CASSWGTSGNYRQETQYF.

This clonotype was recorded a few times. V gene TRBV18 combines with J gene TRBJ1-4, with D possibly matching TRBD1 (5 bases). Per germline, CDR1 KGHSH and CDR2 LQKENI. The CDR3 is 15 amino acids. The ends were cut back, 3 bases at V and 4 bases at J, with 12 bases in the middle. CDR3 DNA sequence: TGTGCCAGCTCACCCATCCAGGGACTTAATGAAAAACTGTTTTTT. Its translation: CASSPIQGLNEKLFF. The full variable domain, its missing parts supplied by reference TRBV18 and TRBJ1-4, is NAGVMQNPRHLVRRRGQEARLRCSPMKGHSHVYWYRQLPEEGLKFMVYLQKENIIDESGMPKERFSAEFPKEGPSILRIQQVVRGDSAAYFCASSPIQGLNEKLFFGSGTQLSVL.

In its sample, this clonotype was seen a few times. The rearrangement uses TRBV28 and TRBJ1-6; TRBD1 aligns across 7 bases. CDR3 length equals 14 residues. Trimming at V came to 4 bases and at J to 7 bases, leaving 4 bases not matched to a gene. Germline loops: CDR1 MDHEN, CDR2 SYDVKM. CDR3 DNA: TGTGCCAGCAGTTCGGGACAGAGAAATTCACCCCTCCACTTT. This sequence encodes CASSSGQRNSPLHF. Full variable domain (remainder filled in from reference TRBV28 and TRBJ1-6): DVKVTQSSRYLVKRTGEKVFLECVQDMDHENMFWYRQDPGLGLRLIYFSYDVKMKEKGDIPEGYSVSREKKERFSLILESASTNQTSMYLCASSSGQRNSPLHFGNGTRLTVT.

There are a few counts of this clonotype. This chain joins TRBV7-3 and TRBJ1-1, with 7 bases that match TRBD1. V lost 3 bases and J lost 4; bases outside the gene matches: 8. The CDR3 length is 15 residues. Germline V lookup: CDR1 SGHTA, CDR2 FQGTGA. CDR3 DNA sequence: TGTGCCAGCAGCTTCTCCGGGACAGTGGGCACTGAAGCTTTCTTT. This translates into CASSFSGTVGTEAFF.

This clonotype has more than one count but fewer than ten. CDR3 sequence (DNA): TGTGCCAGCAGGCCCTCCCCCGGGAAAGAGCAGTACTTC. This sequence encodes CASRPSPGKEQYF. The gene calls are TRBV3-1 and TRBJ2-7; D possibly corresponds to TRBD2 (5 bases). V was shortened by 6 bases and J by 7 bases, with 16 bases between the two germline ends. The CDR3 spans 13 residues. The V gene's germline CDR1 is LGHDT and CDR2 YNNKEL (reference sequence).

This clonotype has a handful of counts. The chain recombines TRBV5-1 with TRBJ1-1; a possible D gene is TRBD1 (5 bases). V was pared by 4 bases and J by 1 base, with 11 bases between. Germline-derived CDR1 and CDR2 are SGHRS and YFSETQ. The CDR3 has 14 residues. The CDR3 spells CASSVGPTNTEAFF. The CDR3, as DNA: TGCGCCAGCAGCGTGGGACCGACGAACACTGAAGCTTTCTTT.

V usage is TRBV20-1 and J usage is TRBJ1-5; D is undetermined. The germline gives CDR1 DFQATT, CDR2 SNEGSKA (reference sequence). Trimming took off 4 bases at V and 1 base at J, with 17 bases between the two ends. The CDR3 extends over 16 amino acids. For the CDR3, the DNA is TGCAGTGCTATCGACGGGCCCATAGCGAGCAATCAGCCCCAGCATTTT. Translating it yields CSAIDGPIASNQPQHF.

This clonotype was observed at least ten times. This rearrangement joins TRBV7-9 to TRBJ2-1, with D possibly TRBD2 on 5 matching bases. Trimming left V 3 bases short and J 3 bases short, with 9 bases between. Germline assignment: CDR1 SEHNR and CDR2 FQNEAQ (reference sequence). The CDR3 contains 14 residues. Written as DNA, the CDR3 is TGTGCCAGCAGCTTCCAGCGGCTCTACAATGAGCAGTTCTTC. Protein sequence: CASSFQRLYNEQFF.

This chain connects TRBV12-3 or TRBV12-4 to TRBJ1-1; TRBD1 aligns across 9 bases. The CDR3 consists of 13 residues. V was clipped by 8 bases and J by 5 bases; unmatched bases: 6. The CDR3 DNA follows: TGTGCCAGCGGGACAGGGCGAGGTACTGAAGCTTTCTTT. Protein product: CASGTGRGTEAFF.

The chain recombines TRBV7-3 with TRBJ1-3, with TRBD1 matching over 8 bases. With 2 bases clipped from V and 1 base from J, the junction kept 7 bases outside the gene matches. The germline CDR1 and CDR2 sequences are SGHTA and FQGTGA. The CDR3 has 17 residues. The CDR3 loop reads CASSLAGTGLSGNTIYF. The CDR3 DNA reads as TGTGCCAGCAGCTTAGCCGGGACAGGACTATCTGGAAACACCATATATTTT.

The rearrangement joins TRBV12-3 or TRBV12-4 to TRBJ1-2; D is unclear. Trimming pared 5 bases from V and 3 bases from J, leaving 13 bases between. There are 14 residues in the CDR3. The CDR3 DNA is TGTGCCAGCAGTCCGCAAGGGCAAGACTATGGCTACACCTTC. The encoded protein is CASSPQGQDYGYTF.

The chain employs TRBV5-1 and TRBJ1-4; D unclear. CDR3 length: 15 residues. Germline CDR1 and CDR2: SGHRS and YFSETQ. With 5 bases removed from V and 0 bases from J, the gap between germline ends came to 11 bases. The CDR3 DNA sequence: TGCGCCAGCAGTCCCCTCGGCTCAACTAATGAAAAACTGTTTTTT. It codes for CASSPLGSTNEKLFF.

In its sample, this clonotype was seen a few times. The chain is built from TRBV6-5 and TRBJ2-3; D ambiguous. Looked up from germline, CDR1 is MNHEY and CDR2 is SVGAGI. Trimming removed 8 bases from V and 1 base from J, with 19 bases in between. CDR3 length: 16 amino acids. CDR3 nucleotides: TGTGCCAGCGAATACCGTAGGAGCGATGGCACAGATACGCAGTATTTT. Protein sequence: CASEYRRSDGTDTQYF.

The chain recombines TRBV24-1 with TRBJ2-3; TRBD2 agrees at 8 bases. V lost 6 bases to trimming and J lost 5 bases; unmatched junction nucleotides: 6. This CDR3 contains 14 residues. Germline V gene data show CDR1 as KGHDR and CDR2 as SFDVKD. The CDR3 DNA is TGTGCCACCAGTCAGAGCGGGGGAGGAGATACGCAGTATTTT. Its translation: CATSQSGGGDTQYF.

This clonotype has ten or more counts. The V and J genes are TRBV20-1 and TRBJ2-5; TRBD2 is a possible D gene (5 bases). The germline V gene has CDR1 DFQATT and CDR2 SNEGSKA (reference sequence). This CDR3 spans 13 amino acids. Trimming removed 4 bases from V and 0 bases from J, with 9 bases in between. The CDR3 protein is CSANPDYQETQYF. CDR3 coding DNA: TGCAGTGCTAACCCGGACTACCAAGAGACCCAGTACTTC.

This chain links TRBV12-3 or TRBV12-4 with TRBJ1-2; D is possibly TRBD1 (5 bases). The CDR3 covers 13 residues. Trimming pared 6 bases from V and 6 bases from J, leaving 14 bases between. The CDR3 loop reads CASSLREGNGYTF. The DNA of the CDR3 is TGTGCCAGCAGCCTCCGGGAGGGGAATGGCTACACCTTC.